This TCR beta chain was recovered during a study of T cell responses to AZD1222 COVID-19 vaccine. Study outcomes and limitations: Only five to seven individuals given AZD1222 were seropositive at baseline. Unmutated regions of variants are reportedly targeted by nearly half of spike-specific TCRs. Repertoire sampling happened only post peak T cell response. Spike-specific TCR breadth and depth grew following two AZD1222 doses.

Points on this clone: Its antigen is still unknown.

Profiling relied on immunoSEQ multiplex PCR, and the TCRdb table lists in-frame clones only, not all of them. The sample has 120,000 to 150,000 clones, 86% seen once; the top ten hold over 4.5%. V lost 3 bases to trimming and J lost 4 bases, with 13 bases between them. This CDR3 spans 14 amino acids. Looked up from germline, CDR1 is SGHRS and CDR2 is YFSETQ. The chain couples TRBV5-1 to TRBJ1-2, with D possibly being TRBD1 (5 bases). The sequencing here drew on peripheral blood, taken 28 days after the second AZD1222 dose. The sequence was obtained from an adult who received the AZD1222 COVID-19 vaccine. CDR3 nucleotides: TGCGCCAGCAGCTCCCCGACAGCTACCTATGGCTACACCTTC. The encoded protein is CASSSPTATYGYTF.